This TCR beta chain was captured by sequencing in a study of blood T cell repertoires in COVID-19. Turning to the study itself: COVID-19 samples, acute and convalescent, were from the United States, Italy and Spain. PBMCs, B-cell-depleted T cells, or T cells were the source of the cDNA or gDNA that made up the material.

Libraries were prepared by immunoSEQ multiplex PCR; TCRdb keeps only in-frame clonotypes and omits some of them. This table has 150,000 to 200,000 clones, about 88% appearing once. The sequencing sample was made of peripheral blood. The receptor was derived from a woman at least 80 years old in a cohort sampled during active or convalescent COVID-19.

The CDR3 here is CASSSGLLAAQETQYF. The CDR3 nucleotides are TGTGCCAGCAGTTCCGGCCTACTAGCGGCACAAGAGACCCAGTACTTC. This chain links TRBV6-2 or TRBV6-3 with TRBJ2-5, with 8 bases that match TRBD2. The CDR3 runs 16 residues. Germline assignment: CDR1 MNHEY and CDR2 SVGEGT. Trimming removed 4 bases from V and 2 bases from J; junction bases left unmatched: 9.